This T cell receptor (beta chain) was captured in a study of post-analysis software for immune sequencing data. Study-level information: The courses of disease that were included comprised relapsing-remitting, secondary progressive and progressive-relapsing multiple sclerosis. Study conclusions and caveats: The study found significantly lower normalized Chao1 diversity in multiple sclerosis patients than in controls. With F measure, samples from one preparation batch clustered together strongly.

Concerning this clonotype: Its target is unknown. Its ends do not fully match the called genes, so a read error is possible.

Unique molecular identifiers were present in the TCR beta cDNA libraries. cDNA molecules numbering 450,000 to 650,000 came from roughly 1.1 to 9.2 million T cells. Via MiXCR, TCRdb re-called the PCR reads, giving one row per CDR3 protein. This sample has about 770,000 distinct CDR3 sequences, with 35% to 55% found just once. Sequenced material: blood. The clonotype was recovered from a girl aged 5-17 years with multiple sclerosis.

The CDR3 sequence is CASPPRIPDYEQFF. As DNA, the CDR3 is TGTGCCAGCCCACCTAGAATCCCCGACTACGAGCAGTTCTTC. The chain joins TRBV18 to TRBJ2-1; TRBD2 might be the D (5 bases). Germline V gives CDR1 KGHSH, CDR2 LQKENI. The CDR3 spans 14 residues.